The T cell receptor (beta chain) described here comes from a study of cytomegalovirus exposure and HLA in healthy donors. Turning to the study itself: An early data release held some 85 million unique TCRs from HLA-typed donors. General study results and limits: In a later analysis, specific HLA alleles were associated with 15,000 to 20,000 TCR beta sequences at a 0.05 false discovery rate. TRBV6-2, TRBV6-3 and other indistinguishable V segments were excluded. It was reported in a later analysis that an Asian-associated ancestry cluster showed fewer N-insertions than the 666-donor mean.

PCR involved 60 Vbeta and 13 Jbeta primers. Profiling relied on immunoSEQ multiplex PCR, and the TCRdb table lists in-frame clones only, not all of them. The top ten clones hold less than 7.5% of a sample with about 120,000 clones, approximately 79% of them seen once. Germline CDR1 and CDR2: LGHNA and YNFKEQ. The CDR3 sequence is 16 residues long. With respect to this clone: Its antigen is as yet unknown. A read error may produce the germline difference seen at one junction end. The sample carries other DNA sequences with the same CDR3.

The clonotype comes from a young man in good health and CMV-seropositive. The chain has TRBV4-2 and TRBJ1-1; TRBD1 aligns across 8 bases. The sequencing sample was made of PBMCs. CDR3 bases: TGTGCCAGCAGCGTTGGGACAGGCCCATCGAACACTGAGGCTTTCTTT. Translating it yields CASSVGTGPSNTEAFF.